The subject of this entry is one TCR beta chain. Measured with immunoSEQ multiplex PCR; TCRdb has only the in-frame clones, and not every one. This sample has some 270,000 clones, with over 80% found just once. This sample stems from a study of blood T cell repertoires in COVID-19. Looking at the study overall: PBMCs, B-cell-depleted T cells, or T cells were the source of the cDNA or gDNA that made up the material.

The sequenced material came from PBMCs or T cells enriched from blood (not recorded which). This receptor was taken from a woman aged 30 to 39 with acute COVID-19.

The CDR3 DNA reads TGTGCCAGCCGAAGAGAGGGTTTGGGCGGCTACGAGCAGTACTTC. Amino acids: CASRREGLGGYEQYF. J is TRBJ2-7 and V is TRBV11-2, with D perhaps matching TRBD2 (5 bases). This CDR3 has 15 residues. Trimming removed 8 bases from V and 3 bases from J, with 20 bases in between. Per the germline V gene, CDR1 is SGHAT and CDR2 is FQNNGV.